These 5 T cell receptor beta chains came from one sample sequenced in a study of CD8 T cells in Susac syndrome. RNA in amounts of roughly 0.5 to 1 ug was reverse transcribed with random hexamers. TCRdb reprocessed the immunoSEQ multiplex PCR reads with MiXCR, giving one entry per CDR3 protein. The sample holds about 180,000 distinct CDR3 sequences, under 97% seen once. The sample consisted of CD4+ T cells from PBMCs. The receptors stem from a human donor with multiple sclerosis.

This clonotype was recorded only once. In DNA form, the CDR3 reads TGTGCCAGCAGATTGACAGCCACCTCCTATAATTCACCCCTCCACTTT. Its protein product is CASRLTATSYNSPLHF. V usage is TRBV27 and J usage is TRBJ1-6, with D maybe TRBD1 (5 bases). In germline, CDR1 is MNHEY, CDR2 SMNVEV (reference sequence). V was trimmed by 6 bases and J by 0 bases, leaving 12 bases between them. The CDR3 runs 16 residues.

The rearrangement links TRBV20-1 to TRBJ2-7; 10 bases align to TRBD2. Germline assignment: CDR1 DFQATT and CDR2 SNEGSKA (reference sequence). The length of the CDR3 is 15 residues. The V and J ends lost 1 base and 7 bases, in that order; junction bases with no gene match: 10. In nucleotides, the CDR3 is TGCAGTGCTAGAGTCTGGCTAGCGGGGGTCCGTGAGCAGTACTTC. It is translated as CSARVWLAGVREQYF.

The chain couples TRBV3-1 to TRBJ2-6; D tentatively fits TRBD1 or TRBD2 (5 bases each). V lost 0 bases and J lost 2, with 14 bases in between. CDR1 and CDR2 from the germline V gene are LGHDT and YNNKEL (reference sequence). The CDR3 covers 18 residues. Here the CDR3 DNA reads TGTGCCAGCAGCCAAGATCAGGAGTTGGGGGCTGGGGCCAACGTCCTGACTTTC. It encodes CASSQDQELGAGANVLTF.

This clonotype was seen only once. Here the CDR3 DNA reads TGTGCCAGCACGGCGGAGACAGGGACTGAAGCTTTCTTT. Protein sequence: CASTAETGTEAFF. The V and J genes are TRBV2 and TRBJ1-1, with 7 bases lining up with TRBD1. Trimming removed 7 bases from V and 5 bases from J; junction bases left unmatched: 7. Germline CDR1 SNHLY, CDR2 FYNNEI. The CDR3 covers 13 residues.

V usage is TRBV20-1 and J usage is TRBJ1-1; D is unclear. Germline V gene lookup returns CDR1 DFQATT and CDR2 SNEGSKA (reference sequence). This CDR3 is built from 13 residues. V was clipped by 7 bases and J by 1 base, with 13 bases between them. The CDR3 sequence: CSVLIPGNTEAFF. In DNA, the CDR3 is TGCAGTGTCTTAATACCGGGGAACACTGAAGCTTTCTTT.